This TCR beta chain was profiled in a study of T cells in Graves' hyperthyroidism and ophthalmopathy. The study, taken as a whole, reports: Using 13 V-J features, a model discriminated ophthalmopathy from stable hyperthyroidism.

This clonotype was seen at least ten times. The antigen is not known. The CDR3 is 12 residues long. Trimming left V 3 bases short and J 9 bases short, with 9 bases between. Germline V gene lookup returns CDR1 PRHDT and CDR2 FYEKMQ (reference sequence). RNA transcripts served as the template for amplifying TCR beta CDR3 regions. Carried out on the TCR CDR3, a first-round RT-PCR used the HTBI primer set. TCRdb re-derived calls from the multiplex PCR reads in MiXCR, one entry per CDR3 protein. The table records about 380,000 distinct CDR3 sequences, roughly 14% of them present only once. The chain employs TRBV13 and TRBJ2-1; D is possibly TRBD2 (6 bases). The TCR sequence derives from a man younger than 45 with Graves' hyperthyroidism that later progressed to Graves' ophthalmopathy. Sequenced sample: blood. In DNA, the CDR3 is TGTGCCAGCAGCTTCCTCGGGGGTGAGCAGTTCTTC. Its translation is CASSFLGGEQFF.